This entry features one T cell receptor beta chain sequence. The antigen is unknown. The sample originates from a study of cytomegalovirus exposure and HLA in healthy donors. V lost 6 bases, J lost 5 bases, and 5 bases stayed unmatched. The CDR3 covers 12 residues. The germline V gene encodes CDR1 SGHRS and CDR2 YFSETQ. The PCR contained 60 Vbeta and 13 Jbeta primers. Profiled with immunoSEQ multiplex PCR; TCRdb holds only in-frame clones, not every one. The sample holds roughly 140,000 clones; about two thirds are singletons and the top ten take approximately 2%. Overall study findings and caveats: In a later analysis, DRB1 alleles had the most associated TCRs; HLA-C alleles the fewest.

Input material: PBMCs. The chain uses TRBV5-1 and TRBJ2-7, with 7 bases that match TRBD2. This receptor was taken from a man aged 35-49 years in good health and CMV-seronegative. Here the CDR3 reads CASNGGGDEQYF. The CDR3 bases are TGCGCCAGCAACGGGGGAGGGGACGAGCAGTACTTC.